A selection of T cell receptor beta chains follows, all from one sample in a study of cytomegalovirus exposure and HLA in healthy donors. Using immunoSEQ multiplex PCR, the repertoire was profiled, and TCRdb retains in-frame clones only, with some absent. The data show under 150,000 clones, with 55% to 75% seen just once and over 4% held by the top ten. Sample: PBMCs. The source is a middle-aged man in good health and CMV-seropositive. Each CDR3 is given with its conserved first and last residue. D genes are given only for firm matches. Where a row states a size, it is once, few, many or the class of an expanded clone; other rows omit it.

>NA|TRBV7-2|TRBD1|TRBJ1-3
TGTGCCAGCGGATTGGACAGGGGACCTGGAAACACCATATATTTT
CASGLDRGPGNTIYF
>NA|TRBV18|NA|TRBJ2-7
TGTGCCAGCTCACCCCCCAGGGGGGCCACTTACGAGCAGTACTTC
CASSPPRGATYEQYF
>NA|TRBV6-4|TRBD1|TRBJ1-6
TGTGCCAGCAGTTACAAAGGGGGCAATTCACCCCTCCACTTT
CASSYKGGNSPLHF
>NA|TRBV12-5|NA|TRBJ1-5
TGTGCTAGTGGCCTCGACTATCAGCCCCAGCATTTT
CASGLDYQPQHF
>NA|TRBV27|TRBD2|TRBJ2-7
TGTGCCAGCATCGAATCGCTCGGGGGGAAGCAGTACTTC
CASIESLGGKQYF
>NA|TRBV5-4|TRBD1|TRBJ2-7
TGTGCCAGCAGCTTGGGGTCGGACAGGAGACGTTACGAGCAGTACTTC
CASSLGSDRRRYEQYF
>NA|TRBV4-2|NA|TRBJ2-6
TGTGCCAGCAGCCAAGAATTAGCTGGTGGGGCCAACGTCCTGACTTTC
CASSQELAGGANVLTF
>NA|TRBV6-1|TRBD2|TRBJ2-1
TGTGCCAGCAGTGACTTCCTAGCGGGAGGGCGGGCTGAGCAGTTCTTC
CASSDFLAGGRAEQFF
>NA|TRBV27|NA|TRBJ2-3
TGTGCCAGCAGTTCCAAACTAGCAACTGATACGCAGTATTTT
CASSSKLATDTQYF
>NA|TRBV5-1|NA|TRBJ1-3
TGCGCCAGTGCAGGGGACTCTGGAAACACCATATATTTT
CASAGDSGNTIYF
>NA|TRBV5-1|NA|TRBJ2-2
TGCGCCAGCAGTTTCCGGACAGTGACGAACACCGGGGAGCTGTTTTTT
CASSFRTVTNTGELFF
>NA|TRBV19|TRBD2|TRBJ2-1
TGTGCCAGTAGTAAAGAGGGGCTAGCGGGAGGTTACAATGAGCAGTTCTTC
CASSKEGLAGGYNEQFF
>NA|TRBV15|TRBD1|TRBJ2-2
TGTGCCACCAGCAGAAACCGACAGGGACCCACCGGGGAGCTGTTTTTT
CATSRNRQGPTGELFF
>NA|TRBV15|TRBD2|TRBJ2-3
TGTGCCACCAGCATAAGACTAGCGGGAGAAACCGATACGCAGTATTTT
CATSIRLAGETDTQYF
>NA|TRBV7-2|NA|TRBJ2-3
TGTGCCAGCAGCTTAACACCTAGCACAGATACGCAGTATTTT
CASSLTPSTDTQYF
>NA|TRBV5-5|TRBD2|TRBJ2-7
TGTGCCAGCAGCTCACCGGGACTAGAAGATTTCGAGCAGTACTTC
CASSSPGLEDFEQYF
>once|TRBV5-1|TRBD2|TRBJ2-1
TGCGCCAGCAGCTGGACTAGCGGACTCAATGAGCAGTTCTTC
CASSWTSGLNEQFF
>few|TRBV5-1|NA|TRBJ1-1
TGCGCCAGCAGGGACGACAGGAGGGCTTTCTTT
CASRDDRRAFF
>NA|TRBV5-1|TRBD2|TRBJ2-7
TGCGCCAGCAGCAAAACTAGCGGGAACTACGAGCAGTACTTC
CASSKTSGNYEQYF
>NA|TRBV5-4|TRBD1|TRBJ2-6
TGTGCCACCTACTCTATGCAGGGGGCCGTAGCTGGGGCCAACGTCCTGACTTTC
CATYSMQGAVAGANVLTF
>NA|TRBV12-5|NA|TRBJ2-1
TGTGCTAGTGGTTTTTCGACAGCTAGTTTGAATGAGCAGTTCTTC
CASGFSTASLNEQFF
>NA|TRBV4-1|TRBD2|TRBJ2-7
TGCGCCAGCAGCCAAGATCCCAGCGGGGGACCTCGCGAGCAGTACTTC
CASSQDPSGGPREQYF
>NA|TRBV28|NA|TRBJ2-7
TGTGCCAGCACCCTCCTCGGGTCGGCCGAGCAGTACTTC
CASTLLGSAEQYF
>NA|TRBV10-2|TRBD1|TRBJ1-1
TGCGCCACCATTGGACAGGGGATGAACACTGAAGCTTTCTTT
CATIGQGMNTEAFF
>NA|TRBV5-4|TRBD1|TRBJ1-2
TGTGCCAGCAGCTCCGGGACAGGGTATAACTATGGCTACACCTTC
CASSSGTGYNYGYTF
>NA|TRBV29-1|TRBD1|TRBJ1-2
TGCAGCGTTGATCAGACAGGGAATGGCTACACCTTC
CSVDQTGNGYTF
>NA|TRBV7-9|NA|TRBJ2-3
TGTGCCAGCAGCTTATGGAGGCCTGGGGGCACAGATACGCAGTATTTT
CASSLWRPGGTDTQYF
>NA|TRBV14|TRBD1|TRBJ1-1
TGTGCCAGCAGCCAACTGACAGGGGTGAACACTGAAGCTTTCTTT
CASSQLTGVNTEAFF
>NA|TRBV5-1|NA|TRBJ2-5
TGCGCCAGCAGCCCTATGTACTTGCCGCAAGAGACCCAGTACTTC
CASSPMYLPQETQYF
>NA|TRBV6-5|NA|TRBJ2-7
TGTGCCAGCAGTTACGACAATCGGAACGAGCAGTACTTC
CASSYDNRNEQYF
>NA|TRBV19|NA|TRBJ1-2
TGTGCCAGTAGTATACAGGGGAGAGGTGGCTATGGCTACACCTTC
CASSIQGRGGYGYTF
>NA|TRBV5-1|NA|TRBJ2-2
TGCGCCAGCAGCTTACAGCTGACGGAGGGCACCGGGGAGCTGTTTTTT
CASSLQLTEGTGELFF
>few|TRBV9|NA|TRBJ2-5
TGTGCCAGCAGCGTAGGGAATAGACTCTACCAAGAGACCCAGTACTTC
CASSVGNRLYQETQYF
>NA|TRBV7-2|TRBD2|TRBJ2-3
TGTGCCAGCAGCTTACTGCCCGCGGGAGGGCTGGGAGATACGCAGTATTTT
CASSLLPAGGLGDTQYF
>NA|TRBV27|NA|TRBJ2-5
TGTGCCAGCAGTTTATCCGGACATTTCCAAGAGACCCAGTACTTC
CASSLSGHFQETQYF
>NA|TRBV28|NA|TRBJ1-2
TGTGCCAGCATCCCGGGGGGGAACTATGGCTGCACCTTC
CASIPGGNYGCTF